This TCR beta chain was recorded in a study of long-term antiretroviral therapy in people with HIV. Study summary: The 2015 immediate-ART recommendation came about a decade after the earliest samples.

V was pared by 2 bases and J by 5 bases, with 7 bases of the junction left unmatched. Germline CDR1 is SGHVS and CDR2 is FNYEAQ. This CDR3 has 15 residues. Comments on this clone: Its target is not known.

Findings and caveats of the study: The clones with expansion before ART were dominant in the repertoire at all time points. Diversity measured after ART increased yet remained under transplant donor controls.

Every sample had roughly 0.95-11 million cryopreserved PBMC in it before DNA extraction. It was version v3.0 of the immunoSEQ assay that was run at survey level. Sequenced by immunoSEQ multiplex PCR; TCRdb stores in-frame clones only, minus some. The data hold over 20,000 clones, with roughly 90% observed a single time. The rearrangement uses TRBV7-6 and TRBJ2-7, with 9 bases aligning to TRBD2. The receptor's source is a man in his fifties or sixties with HIV. Sequences were derived from unsorted PBMCs, sampled 0.6 years after starting antiretroviral therapy. The CDR3 protein is CASSLSGSGGNEQYF. The CDR3 DNA is TGTGCCAGCAGCTTAAGCGGTAGCGGGGGAAACGAGCAGTACTTC.